These 7 T cell receptor beta chains came from one sample sequenced in a study of PD-1 blockade in mismatch repair-deficient tumors. Method: immunoSEQ multiplex PCR; TCRdb's copy keeps in-frame clones and lacks some. The repertoire includes around 15,000 clones, about four fifths of them detected once, and almost 3.5% sits in the top ten. The sequencing used PBMCs, collected 4 weeks after starting pembrolizumab. The receptors derive from an adult with mismatch repair-deficient cancer.

This sequence joins TRBV6-4 and TRBJ2-3, with TRBD2 matching 10 bases. This CDR3 comprises 17 residues. Trimming took 2 bases from V and 2 from J; bases not matched to a gene: 7. Germline V gene lookup returns CDR1 MRHNA and CDR2 SNTAGT. In DNA, the CDR3 is TGTGCCAGCAGTGACCGTGGAGCGGGAGGGTACACAGATACGCAGTATTTT. Translating gives CASSDRGAGGYTDTQYF.

The rearrangement links TRBV9 to TRBJ1-1; a possible D gene is TRBD1 (6 bases). Trimming cost V 3 bases and J 2 bases, with 11 bases left between them. The CDR3 has 14 residues. From germline, CDR1 is SGDLS and CDR2 YYNGEE. The CDR3 DNA sequence: TGTGCCAGCAGCGCCCTACAGGGAAACACTGAAGCTTTCTTT. Translating it yields CASSALQGNTEAFF. The variable domain in full, with the rest retrieved from reference TRBV9 and TRBJ1-1, is DSGVTQTPKHLITATGQRVTLRCSPRSGDLSVYWYQQSLDQGLQFLIQYYNGEERAKGNILERFSAQQFPDLHSELNLSSLELGDSALYFCASSALQGNTEAFFGQGTRLTVV.

The CDR3 DNA follows: TGTGCCACCAGCAGAGGGGCGGAGGGAGGTGAGCAGTACTTC. It yields the protein CATSRGAEGGEQYF. The chain joins TRBV15 to TRBJ2-7; D is possibly TRBD2 (6 bases). V lost 1 base and J lost 7, with 14 bases in between. In germline, CDR1 is LNHNV, CDR2 YYDKDF (reference sequence). CDR3 length: 14 residues.

This clone has only a few counts. The V call is TRBV5-1, the J call TRBJ2-7; D is possibly TRBD1 (6 bases). The CDR3 has 14 amino acids. V was trimmed by 0 bases and J by 3 bases, leaving 10 bases between them. CDR1 SGHRS and CDR2 YFSETQ come from the germline V gene. The CDR3, as DNA: TGCGCCAGCAGCTTGGCGGGACAAGGCTACGAGCAGTACTTC. It translates to CASSLAGQGYEQYF. The full variable domain, rest sourced from reference TRBV5-1 and TRBJ2-7, is KAGVTQTPRYLIKTRGQQVTLSCSPISGHRSVSWYQQTPGQGLQFLFEYFSETQRNKGNFPGRFSGRQFSNSRSEMNVSTLELGDSALYLCASSLAGQGYEQYFGPGTRLTVT.

The chain carries TRBV5-1 and TRBJ2-1, with TRBD2 matching over 8 bases. J gave up 0 bases and V 5 bases, and 4 bases lay outside the gene matches. This CDR3 contains 15 residues. Germline V gene data show CDR1 as SGHRS and CDR2 as YFSETQ. This chain's CDR3 is CASRERGSSYNEQFF. CDR3 bases: TGCGCCAGCAGGGAGCGGGGGAGCTCCTACAATGAGCAGTTCTTC.

The chain is built from TRBV6-1 and TRBJ2-3; 7 nucleotides align to TRBD2. V trimming: 6 bases; J trimming: 4 bases; junction bases outside the gene matches: 4. The CDR3 length is 13 residues. Germline V gene sequence: CDR1 MNHNS, CDR2 SASEGT. Written as DNA, the CDR3 is TGTGCCAGCAGCGTTAGCGGGCCAGATACGCAGTATTTT. It yields the protein CASSVSGPDTQYF.

The chain couples TRBV6-1 to TRBJ1-2; D is uncertain. This CDR3 has 12 residues. Germline V lookup: CDR1 MNHNS, CDR2 SASEGT. The V gene lost 7 bases and the J gene lost 4 bases, with 10 bases spanning the gap. The CDR3 here is CASTKGVYGYTF. The CDR3 region has the DNA TGTGCCAGCACTAAAGGAGTCTATGGCTACACCTTC.